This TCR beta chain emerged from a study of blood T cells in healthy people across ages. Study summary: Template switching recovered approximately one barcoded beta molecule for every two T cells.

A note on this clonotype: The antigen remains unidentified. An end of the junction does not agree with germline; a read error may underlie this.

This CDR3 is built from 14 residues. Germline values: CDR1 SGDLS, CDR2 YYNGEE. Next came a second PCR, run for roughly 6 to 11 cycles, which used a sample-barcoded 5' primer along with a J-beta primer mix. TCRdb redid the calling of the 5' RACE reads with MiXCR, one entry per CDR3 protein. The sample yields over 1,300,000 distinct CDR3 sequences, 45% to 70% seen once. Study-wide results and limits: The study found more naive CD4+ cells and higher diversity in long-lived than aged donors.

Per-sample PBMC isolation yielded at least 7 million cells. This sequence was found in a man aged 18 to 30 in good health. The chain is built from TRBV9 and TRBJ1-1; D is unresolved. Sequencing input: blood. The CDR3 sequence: CAGSVDPGSTEAFF. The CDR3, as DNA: TGTGCCGGCAGCGTAGATCCAGGCTCCACTGAAGCTTTCTTT.